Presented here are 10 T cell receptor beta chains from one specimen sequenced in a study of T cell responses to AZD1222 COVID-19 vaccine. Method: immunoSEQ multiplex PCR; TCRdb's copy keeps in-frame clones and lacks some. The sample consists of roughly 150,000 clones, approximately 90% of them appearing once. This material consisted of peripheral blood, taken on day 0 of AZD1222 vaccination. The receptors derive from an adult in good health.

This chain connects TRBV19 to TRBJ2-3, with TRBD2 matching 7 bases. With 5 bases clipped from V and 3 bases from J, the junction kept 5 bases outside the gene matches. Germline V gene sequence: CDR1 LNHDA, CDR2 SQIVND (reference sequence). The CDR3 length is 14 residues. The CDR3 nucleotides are TGTGCCAGTAGTTTGGCGGGAGAGACAGATACGCAGTATTTT. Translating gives CASSLAGETDTQYF.

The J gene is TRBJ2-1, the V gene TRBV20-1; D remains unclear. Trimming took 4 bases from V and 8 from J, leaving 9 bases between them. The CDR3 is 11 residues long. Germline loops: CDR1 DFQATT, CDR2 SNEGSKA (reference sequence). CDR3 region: CSATPRDEQFF. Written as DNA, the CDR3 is TGCAGTGCTACCCCCCGGGATGAGCAGTTCTTC.

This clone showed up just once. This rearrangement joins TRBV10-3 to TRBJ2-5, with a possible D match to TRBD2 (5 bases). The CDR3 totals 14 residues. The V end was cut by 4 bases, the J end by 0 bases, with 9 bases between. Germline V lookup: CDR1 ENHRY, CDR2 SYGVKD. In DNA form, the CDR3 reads TGTGCCATCAGTGGAGCCGGGAACCAAGAGACCCAGTACTTC. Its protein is CAISGAGNQETQYF.

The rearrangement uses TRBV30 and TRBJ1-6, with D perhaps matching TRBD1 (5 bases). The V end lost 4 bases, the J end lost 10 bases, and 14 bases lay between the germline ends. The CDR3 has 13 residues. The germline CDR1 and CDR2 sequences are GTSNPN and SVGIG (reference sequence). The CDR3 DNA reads TGTGCCTGGAACGTCGGGGGTGACTCACCCCTCCACTTT. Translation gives CAWNVGGDSPLHF.

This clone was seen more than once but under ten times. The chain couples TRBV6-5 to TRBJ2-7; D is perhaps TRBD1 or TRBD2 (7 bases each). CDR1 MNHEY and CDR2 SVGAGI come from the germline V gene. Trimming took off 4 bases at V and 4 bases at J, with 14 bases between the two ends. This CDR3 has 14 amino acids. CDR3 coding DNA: TGTGCCAGCAGTTCGACAGGGAGGGATTACGAGCAGTACTTC. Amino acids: CASSSTGRDYEQYF.

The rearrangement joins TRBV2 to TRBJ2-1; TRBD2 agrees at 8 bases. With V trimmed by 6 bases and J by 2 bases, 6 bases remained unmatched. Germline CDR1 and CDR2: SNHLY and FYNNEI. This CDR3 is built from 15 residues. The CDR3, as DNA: TGTGCCAGCAGCACCGGGACTAGTCCCTACAATGAGCAGTTCTTC. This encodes CASSTGTSPYNEQFF.

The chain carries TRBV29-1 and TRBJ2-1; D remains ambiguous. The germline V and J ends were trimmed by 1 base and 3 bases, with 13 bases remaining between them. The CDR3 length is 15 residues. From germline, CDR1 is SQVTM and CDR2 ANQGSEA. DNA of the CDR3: TGCAGCGTTGAAGTGGTTCGGGCCATCTACAATGAGCAGTTCTTC. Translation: CSVEVVRAIYNEQFF.

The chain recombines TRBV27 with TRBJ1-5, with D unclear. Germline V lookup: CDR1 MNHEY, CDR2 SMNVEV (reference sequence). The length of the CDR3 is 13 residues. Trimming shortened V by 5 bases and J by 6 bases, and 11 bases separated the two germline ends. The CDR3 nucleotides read TGTGCCAGCAGTCCCCTTGGCAGTCAGCCCCAGCATTTT. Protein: CASSPLGSQPQHF.

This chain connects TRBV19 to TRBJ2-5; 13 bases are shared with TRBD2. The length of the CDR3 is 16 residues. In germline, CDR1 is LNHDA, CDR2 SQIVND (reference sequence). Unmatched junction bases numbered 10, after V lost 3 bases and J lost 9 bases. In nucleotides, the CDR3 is TGTGCCAGTAGTATCCCCGGGACTAGCGGGGTTGAGGCCCAGTACTTC. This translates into CASSIPGTSGVEAQYF.

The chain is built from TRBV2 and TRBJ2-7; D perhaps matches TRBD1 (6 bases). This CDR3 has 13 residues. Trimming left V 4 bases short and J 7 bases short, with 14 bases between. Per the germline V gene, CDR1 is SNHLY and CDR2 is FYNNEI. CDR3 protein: CASSGGPEGEQYF. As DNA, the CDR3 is TGTGCCAGCAGTGGGGGGCCTGAGGGTGAGCAGTACTTC.